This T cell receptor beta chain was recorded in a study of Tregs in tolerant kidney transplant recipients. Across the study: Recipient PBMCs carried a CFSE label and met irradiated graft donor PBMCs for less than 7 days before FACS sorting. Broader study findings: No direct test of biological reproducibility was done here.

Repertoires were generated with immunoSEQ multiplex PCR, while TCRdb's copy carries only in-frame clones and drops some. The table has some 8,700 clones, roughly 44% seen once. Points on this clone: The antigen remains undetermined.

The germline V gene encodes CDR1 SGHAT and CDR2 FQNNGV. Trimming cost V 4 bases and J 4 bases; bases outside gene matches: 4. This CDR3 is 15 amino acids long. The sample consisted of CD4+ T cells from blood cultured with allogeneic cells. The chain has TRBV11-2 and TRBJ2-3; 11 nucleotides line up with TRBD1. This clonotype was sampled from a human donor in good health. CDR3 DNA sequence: TGTGCCAGCAGCTACGGACAGGGGGCCCCAGATACGCAGTATTTT. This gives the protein CASSYGQGAPDTQYF. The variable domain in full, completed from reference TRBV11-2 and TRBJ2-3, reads EAGVAQSPRYKIIEKRQSVAFWCNPISGHATLYWYQQILGQGPKLLIQFQNNGVVDDSQLPKDRFSAERLKGVDSTLKIQPAKLEDSAVYLCASSYGQGAPDTQYFGPGTRLTVL.